These T cell receptor beta chains were read from a single sample in a study of T cell responses to AZD1222 COVID-19 vaccine. Generated by immunoSEQ multiplex PCR, the TCRdb table keeps only in-frame clones and is missing some. The table includes 95,000 to 130,000 clones, over 75% detected once. Sequences were derived from peripheral blood, sampled on day 0 of AZD1222 vaccination. Receptors were obtained from an adult in good health. The CDR3 runs from the conserved cysteine through the conserved F or W. A D gene is named only where the DNA matches it firmly. The size entry is marked missing in some rows and otherwise reads once, few, many or a size class.

. TRBJ1-2 TRBV2 . TGTGCCAGCAGTGAATTGTGGCAGTCTGGGAATGGCTACACCTTC CASSELWQSGNGYTF
. TRBJ1-3 TRBV29-1 . TGCAGCGTTGAAGATCGGGAGAGGGCCATATATTTT CSVEDRERAIYF
. TRBJ1-1 TRBV7-9 . TGTGCCAGCAGCCTAAACCGGGCCTCGAACACTGAAGCTTTCTTT CASSLNRASNTEAFF
. TRBJ2-7 TRBV11-2 . TGTGCCAGCAGCTTAAAATGGGGGGAGTCTTACGAGCAGTACTTC CASSLKWGESYEQYF
. TRBJ2-7 TRBV30 . TGTGCCTGGAGTGTATCCGGACGGAGCTCCTACGAGCAGTACTTC CAWSVSGRSSYEQYF
TRBD1 TRBJ1-5 TRBV5-1 . TGCGCCAGCAGCCGGACAGGGGGAGAAAGTCAGCCCCAGCATTTT CASSRTGGESQPQHF
. TRBJ2-2 TRBV5-4 . TGTGCCAGCAGCTTTGTGGGGGCTGGCACCGGGGAGCTGTTTTTT CASSFVGAGTGELFF
. TRBJ1-1 TRBV28 . TGTGCCAGCAGGCCCCATGGGAATGGAAATGAAGCTTTCTTT CASRPHGNGNEAFF
. TRBJ1-4 TRBV29-1 . TGCAGCGTTGCTATGGGCAGCACTAATGAAAAACTGTTTTTT CSVAMGSTNEKLFF
TRBD1 TRBJ2-5 TRBV9 few TGTGCCAGCAGCGTAGAAGGACAGGGAAAGACCCAGTACTTC CASSVEGQGKTQYF